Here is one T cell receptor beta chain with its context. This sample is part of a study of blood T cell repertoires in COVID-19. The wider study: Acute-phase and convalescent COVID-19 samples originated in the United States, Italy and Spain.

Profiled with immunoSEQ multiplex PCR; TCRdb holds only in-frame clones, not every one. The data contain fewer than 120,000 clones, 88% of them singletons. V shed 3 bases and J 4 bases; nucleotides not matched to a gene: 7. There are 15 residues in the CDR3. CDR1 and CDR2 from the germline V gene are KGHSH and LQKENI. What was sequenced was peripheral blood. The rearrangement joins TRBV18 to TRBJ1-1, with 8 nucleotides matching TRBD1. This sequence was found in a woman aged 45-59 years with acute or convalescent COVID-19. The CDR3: CASSPGQGRGTEAFF. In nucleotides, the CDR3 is TGTGCCAGCTCACCTGGACAGGGACGGGGCACTGAAGCTTTCTTT.